This T cell receptor (beta chain) comes out of a study of T-cell memory formation after mild COVID-19. Background on the study: Largely, TCR clusters stayed within a single donor. General study points: Cross-reactive memory appears to have joined, as suggested by some responding clones showing up in pre-infection memory. Clones that contracted from day 15 to 85 were balanced CD4/CD8, while later expanders leaned CD4+.

The CDR3 is 15 amino acids. CDR1 is KGHSH and CDR2 is LQKENI in the germline V gene. Trimming at V came to 1 base and at J to 5 bases, leaving 6 bases not matched to a gene. This clonotype was found once. As yet, its antigen is unknown. Constant-segment-primed 5'RACE gave TCR alpha and TCR beta cDNA libraries with sample barcodes and UMIs. Each CDR3 protein is one row after TCRdb ran MiXCR on the 5' RACE reads. The repertoire holds more than 300,000 distinct CDR3 sequences, with roughly 13% as singletons. Material for sequencing was PBMCs or a T cell subset sorted from them (not recorded which). This rearrangement joins TRBV18 to TRBJ1-1; TRBD1 agrees at 8 bases. The clonotype originates from a man between 18 and 29 years old who had mild COVID-19 (a few samples of this study predate the infection). Cell type and time point are not known. Here the CDR3 DNA reads TGTGCCAGCTCACCACTCAGGGGGCAGGGGACTGAAGCTTTCTTT. Its protein product is CASSPLRGQGTEAFF.